This TCR beta chain was sequenced in a study of blood T cells in healthy people across ages. Germline V lookup: CDR1 SGHTA, CDR2 FQGNSA. V lost 0 bases and J lost 0, with 15 bases in between. CDR3 length: 17 residues. Study-wide findings and caveats: With age, beta diversity per million T cells declined roughly linearly, significantly by about 37. It was found that TCR beta diversity correlated strongly with the percentage of naive T cells.

A second PCR, run for roughly 7 to 12 cycles, used a sample-barcoded 5' primer plus a J-beta primer mix. MiXCR, run by TCRdb on the 5' RACE reads, gives a single entry per CDR3 protein. The profile shows 1.5 million to 2 million distinct CDR3 sequences, just under 50% of them singletons. This clonotype has only a few counts. Its antigen is undetermined. The receptor's source is a middle-aged woman in good health. The source material was blood. V gene TRBV7-2 combines with J gene TRBJ2-7, with D unresolved. Written as DNA, the CDR3 is TGTGCCAGCAGCTTAGCGGCTCGATCGGGCAGCTCCTACGAGCAGTACTTC. Its protein is CASSLAARSGSSYEQYF.